Below, 18 T cell receptor beta chains from the same sample are listed, as sequenced in a study of cytomegalovirus exposure and HLA in healthy donors. It was with 60 Vbeta and 13 Jbeta primers that the PCR ran. The assay was immunoSEQ multiplex PCR, and TCRdb's table has in-frame clones only and misses some. The sample yields 100,000 to 150,000 clones, about 80% seen once. The sequenced material came from PBMCs. The receptors shown here come from a girl aged 2 to 10 in good health and CMV-seronegative.

J is TRBJ1-2 and V is TRBV27, with D tentatively TRBD1 (6 bases). This CDR3 has 13 amino acids. Germline V lookup: CDR1 MNHEY, CDR2 SMNVEV (reference sequence). V was trimmed by 5 bases and J by 7 bases, leaving 14 bases between them. As DNA, the CDR3 is TGTGCCAGCAGTCCAGCAGGGGTGGGTGGCTACACCTTC. As protein: CASSPAGVGGYTF.

The rearrangement links TRBV6-6 to TRBJ2-2; D uncertain. The CDR3 extends over 15 amino acids. The germline CDR1 and CDR2 sequences are MNHNY and SVGAGI (reference sequence). V lost 7 bases, J lost 0 bases, and 12 bases lay in between. The CDR3 DNA is TGTGCCAGCAACCAGCCAGCGTCGAACACCGGGGAGCTGTTTTTT. Translated: CASNQPASNTGELFF.

The chain is built from TRBV9 and TRBJ1-2, with TRBD1 identical over 11 bases. The CDR3 extends over 18 amino acids. The ends lost 7 bases at V and 0 bases at J; junction bases unmatched: 14. The germline CDR1 and CDR2 sequences are SGDLS and YYNGEE. As DNA, the CDR3 is TGTGCCAGCTCCCACCCGGGACAGGGGGTACCCTCTAACTATGGCTACACCTTC. Protein sequence: CASSHPGQGVPSNYGYTF.

The V and J genes are TRBV6-5 and TRBJ2-1; D unclear. The CDR3 consists of 14 residues. Between the trimmed V and J ends, which lost 6 bases and 2 bases, there was a span of 11 bases. Germline lookup yields CDR1 MNHEY and CDR2 SVGAGI. The CDR3 DNA follows: TGTGCCAGCAGCCCCGCGTTTCCCTACAATGAGCAGTTCTTC. It specifies CASSPAFPYNEQFF.

The chain joins TRBV6-1 to TRBJ2-3, with 8 positions matching TRBD2. CDR3 length: 13 residues. J lost 3 bases, V lost 8 bases, and 4 bases had no gene match. Per the germline V gene, CDR1 is MNHNS and CDR2 is SASEGT. The CDR3 loop reads CASHSGGTDTQYF. DNA for the CDR3: TGTGCCAGCCACAGCGGGGGAACAGATACGCAGTATTTT.

V and J are TRBV30 and TRBJ1-5; D not resolved. V was shortened by 3 bases and J by 3 bases, with 6 bases between the two germline ends. Germline V lookup: CDR1 GTSNPN, CDR2 SVGIG (reference sequence). This CDR3 spans 12 amino acids. CDR3 sequence reads: CAWSTYNQPQHF. In DNA, the CDR3 is TGTGCCTGGAGCACCTACAATCAGCCCCAGCATTTT.

The chain joins TRBV5-4 to TRBJ2-1; 14 bases align to TRBD2. The ends lost 3 bases at V and 8 bases at J; junction bases unmatched: 4. CDR3 length equals 15 residues. Germline CDR1 and CDR2: SGHNT and YYREEE (reference sequence). CDR3 amino acids: CASSSPGLAGDEQFF. CDR3 in DNA: TGTGCCAGCAGCTCGCCGGGACTAGCGGGAGATGAGCAGTTCTTC.

The chain combines TRBV25-1 with TRBJ2-1, with 9 bases matching TRBD2. The V gene's germline CDR1 is MGHDK and CDR2 SYGVNS. J gave up 0 bases and V 2 bases, and 5 bases lay outside the gene matches. The CDR3 totals 17 residues. CDR3 sequence: CASSEGLATRSYNEQFF. CDR3 coding DNA: TGTGCCAGCAGTGAAGGACTAGCGACACGCTCCTACAATGAGCAGTTCTTC.

The chain employs TRBV11-3 and TRBJ2-5, with TRBD2 matching 8 bases. The V gene's germline CDR1 is SGHNT and CDR2 YENEEA. After removal of 5 bases from V and 0 bases from J, the junction contained 5 bases not matched to a gene. The length of the CDR3 is 15 residues. CDR3 bases: TGTGCCAGCAGCCAAGGACTAGCCCACCAAGAGACCCAGTACTTC. Amino acids: CASSQGLAHQETQYF. Variable domain in full (rest from reference TRBV11-3 and TRBJ2-5): EAGVVQSPRYKIIEKKQPVAFWCNPISGHNTLYWYLQNLGQGPELLIRYENEEAVDDSQLPKDRFSAERLKGVDSTLKIQPAELGDSAVYLCASSQGLAHQETQYFGPGTRLLVL.

V and J are TRBV29-1 and TRBJ2-7, with D maybe TRBD1 (6 bases). The length of the CDR3 is 14 residues. Trimming cost V 7 bases and J 2 bases, with 18 bases left between them. Looked up from germline, CDR1 is SQVTM and CDR2 is ANQGSEA. CDR3 DNA sequence: TGCAGCGCGTACTGGACAGACAAACCCTACGAGCAGTACTTC. Its translation is CSAYWTDKPYEQYF.

This chain joins TRBV6-1 and TRBJ2-7, with D perhaps matching TRBD2 (6 bases). Germline V gene data show CDR1 as MNHNS and CDR2 as SASEGT. The V gene lost 3 bases and the J gene lost 4 bases, with 16 bases spanning the gap. The CDR3 covers 15 residues. CDR3 DNA sequence: TGTGCCAGCAGTGATGGGGGGACGAATCTTTACGAGCAGTACTTC. The encoded protein is CASSDGGTNLYEQYF.

This sequence joins TRBV5-1 and TRBJ2-7, with 7 bases lining up with TRBD1. The CDR3 is 15 residues long. Germline V lookup: CDR1 SGHRS, CDR2 YFSETQ. V was pared by 1 base and J by 0 bases, with 4 bases of the junction left unmatched. CDR3 sequence: CASSLRGQVSYEQYF. CDR3 DNA: TGCGCCAGCAGCTTGAGAGGACAGGTCTCCTACGAGCAGTACTTC.

This chain connects TRBV6-5 to TRBJ2-5; D gene unclear. The J call may not be correct, given that the DNA end is closer to TRBJ2-7. The CDR3 extends over 14 amino acids. Germline-derived CDR1 and CDR2 are MNHEY and SVGAGI. CDR3 in DNA: TGTGCCAGCAGAAAGCTCCGGGCCTGGGGCGAGCAGTACTTC. It yields the protein CASRKLRAWGEQYF.

The rearrangement joins TRBV28 to TRBJ2-2; D might be TRBD1 (6 bases). The V end was cut by 5 bases, the J end by 0 bases, with 13 bases between. The CDR3 loop spans 16 amino acids. CDR1 and CDR2 (germline): MDHEN, SYDVKM. The CDR3 region has the DNA TGTGCCAGCAGTACTCCTCGACAGGCGAACACCGGGGAGCTGTTTTTT. This encodes CASSTPRQANTGELFF.

The chain couples TRBV6-1 to TRBJ2-2; 10 bases line up with TRBD1. The CDR3 extends over 15 amino acids. Germline V gene sequence: CDR1 MNHNS, CDR2 SASEGT. V was clipped by 6 bases and J by 4 bases; unmatched bases: 5. This chain's CDR3 is CASRTGQGVTGELFF. The CDR3 DNA sequence: TGTGCCAGCAGGACAGGACAGGGGGTCACCGGGGAGCTGTTTTTT.

V usage is TRBV4-2 and J usage is TRBJ2-5; TRBD1 is a possible D gene (5 bases). Germline V gene lookup returns CDR1 LGHNA and CDR2 YNFKEQ. The CDR3 has 14 amino acids. Trimming took off 2 bases at V and 4 bases at J, with 11 bases between the two ends. CDR3 region: CASSQTGHRETQYF. In DNA form, the CDR3 reads TGTGCCAGCAGCCAAACAGGCCACCGAGAGACCCAGTACTTC.

This clone has only one observation. CDR3 sequence reads: CASSFGQTGNTIYF. The CDR3 nucleotides read TGTGCCAGCAGCTTTGGCCAGACTGGAAACACCATATATTTT. The rearrangement links TRBV7-9 to TRBJ1-3; D gene uncertain. The CDR3 consists of 14 residues. The germline V gene encodes CDR1 SEHNR and CDR2 FQNEAQ (reference sequence). Trimming stripped 3 bases from V and 2 bases from J, with 8 bases between. Based on the CDR3 plus reference TRBV7-9 and TRBJ1-3, the full variable domain is DTGVSQNPRHKITKRGQNVTFRCDPISEHNRLYWYRQTLGQGPEFLTYFQNEAQLEKSRLLSDRFSAERPKGSFSTLEIQRTEQGDSAMYLCASSFGQTGNTIYFGEGSWLTVV.

This clone was detected only a few times. The chain couples TRBV7-9 to TRBJ2-1, with D perhaps TRBD2 (5 bases). Germline values: CDR1 SEHNR, CDR2 FQNEAQ (reference sequence). Trimming pared 2 bases from V and 4 bases from J, leaving 12 bases between. This CDR3 is 15 amino acids long. CDR3 nucleotides: TGTGCCAGCAGCTTATCGCTAGCAGTTTACAATGAGCAGTTCTTC. The encoded protein is CASSLSLAVYNEQFF.